This T cell receptor (beta chain) was captured in a study of siplizumab effects on memory and regulatory T cells (dated by TCRdb to about 2019). Regarding the research as a whole: The study examined how the anti-CD2 antibody siplizumab affects alloreactive T-cell subsets in allogeneic mixed lymphocyte reactions built from human PBMCs.

Regarding this clone: No cognate antigen has been identified for it. Base qualities are missing; no much larger clone stands one base away.

The CDR3, cysteine through phenylalanine, is 14 amino acids long. Left in the record is the CDR3 DNA by itself, 42 bases read in frame from the first base. CDR1 and CDR2 (LGHNA, YSLEER) derive from the germline V gene. Trimming at the junction amounts to 1 base on V and 3 bases on J, and the germline ends lie 9 bases apart. What the study reported, not specific to this receptor: Roughly 75-95% of proliferating CD4+ or CD8+ clones could not be assigned a naive or memory phenotype. Among mappable alloreactive CD4+ clones, an average Treg-derived fraction of over 60% was observed with siplizumab, compared with 26.9% in control reactions. Because sequences at frequencies below about 10^-5 were poorly captured, only a minor fraction of alloreactive clones could be mapped back to unstimulated subsets. Siplizumab significantly lowered the cumulative frequency of alloreactive sequences that could be traced to unstimulated CD4+ memory T cells. Unstimulated naive T cells appeared to be more diverse than memory T cells, and naive cells seemed to make a substantial contribution to the alloresponse. The suppressive function of proliferating Tregs from siplizumab cultures was not functionally confirmed.

TCRbeta CDR3 sequencing was performed on sorted unstimulated T cells and on proliferating T cells recovered from mixed lymphocyte reactions. Fresh whole blood from fewer than twelve HLA-typed healthy donors was used to isolate PBMCs. To map where alloreactive clones came from, unstimulated CD4+ non-regulatory T cells were FACS-sorted. Library construction relied on the immunoSEQ multiplex PCR assay. About 10^5 TCR templates per sample were assayed by the deep sequencing platform. Genomic DNA extracted from sorted T cells was used for TCRbeta CDR3 sequencing. For the original study's pipeline: The R programming language was used for clonal analysis of TCRbeta CDR3 data. Unstimulated samples were compared with post-reaction CFSE-low samples to define alloreactive CD4+ and CD8+ clones. By matching sequences to the repertoires of sorted unstimulated Treg and non-Treg cells, each alloreactive CD4+ clone was assigned a regulatory or non-regulatory origin. The clones in this table, taken by TCRdb from immuneACCESS, are in-frame only. Not every clone is retained; where verified, under half of the shortfall comes from an unresolved V gene, and the cause of the rest is unknown. The DNA was the basis for D and trimming; V, J and clone size are from that table. The sample table records about 120,000 clones; approximately 92% of these occur just once. 0.16% of the sample is in the top ten clones.

The sequenced material came from non-Treg CD4+ T cells sorted from blood. Interpreted using the paper, the cell subset or site label stands for: FACS-sorted unstimulated CD4+ non-regulatory T cells. This TCR was sampled from a human donor in good health. This sequence uses TRBV4-3 and TRBJ1-2; a confident D gene designation cannot be given. CDR3 region: CASSQGLADYGYTF. The sequence in DNA is TGCGCCAGCAGCCAAGGTTTGGCGGACTATGGCTACACCTTC.